Described below is a single T cell receptor beta chain sequence and its context. Its antigen is still unknown. Germline-derived CDR1 and CDR2 are SGHTA and FQGNSA. The CDR3 sequence is 14 residues long. The ends were cut back, 1 base at V and 5 bases at J, with 11 bases in the middle. The entry originates in a study of CD8 T cells in ankylosing spondylitis. Overall study results and limits: A TCR beta motif made of eight highly homologous variants seemed typical of ankylosing spondylitis blood.

TCRdb re-analysed the 5' RACE reads in MiXCR, keeping a single row per CDR3 protein. This table holds about 440,000 distinct CDR3 sequences, 17% found once. The TCR originated in a male donor with ankylosing spondylitis. The specimen was blood, either unsorted or a sorted T cell fraction (not recorded which). The rearrangement joins TRBV7-2 to TRBJ2-5; the D gene could be TRBD1 or TRBD2 (5 bases each). CDR3 amino acids: CASSLGGFSETQYF. CDR3 sequence (DNA): TGTGCCAGCAGCTTAGGGGGGTTTTCGGAGACCCAGTACTTC.